This T cell receptor beta chain is from a study of shared clonotypes between healthy human individuals. The naive CD8 population came from CD45RO-negative cells selected for CCR7, without terminally differentiated effector memory CD45RA+ cells. This CDR3 comprises 12 residues. V was cut by 11 bases and J by 13 bases, with 20 bases left in between. This table comes from immunoSEQ multiplex PCR, and its TCRdb copy is limited to in-frame clones, with some not included. In the table there are roughly 1,800,000 clones, approximately 94% of which are singletons. J is TRBJ1-4 and V is TRBV23-1, with D tentatively TRBD1 (5 bases). TRBV23-1 is treated as an ORF (open reading frame) with a function not yet certain. The source of this sequence is a man in his late teens or twenties in good health. Specimen: naive CD8+ T cells sorted from blood. This chain's CDR3 is CAGRGAVFRLFF. The CDR3 nucleotides are TGCGCCGGTCGAGGGGCAGTGTTCAGACTGTTTTTT.